This record looks at one T cell receptor beta chain sequence and its context. The antigen is undetermined. The Oncomine TCR Beta short-read assay sequenced DNA from cultured CD4+ T cells. TCRdb re-derived calls from the PCR reads in MiXCR, one entry per CDR3 protein. The sample lists about 14,000 distinct CDR3 sequences, around half occurring once. This entry belongs to a study of vaccination and CD4 T cells after COVID-19. Study background: Every participant was given two doses of BNT162b2 or mRNA-1273 vaccine. Overlapping peptides covering the spike proteins of SARS-CoV-2, HCoV-NL63, HCoV-OC43 and HCoV-229E were added to stimulate cells.

Overall study findings and caveats: The great majority, 304 of 307 vaccine-specific clones, proved spike mono-reactive in convalescent patients.

This CDR3 comprises 13 residues. Germline CDR1 and CDR2: LGHNA and YNFKEQ. V gave up 4 bases and J gave up 3 bases, with 10 bases separating them. Treatment indicated: roughly nine-day PBMC culture with coronavirus spike peptide pools or control peptides (ViraFEST assay). A few million PBMCs per well were cultured with approximately 9.9 IU/ml IL-2 and 8.5 to 10 ug/ml peptide pools. The rearrangement links TRBV4-2 to TRBJ2-7; tentative D call: TRBD1 (6 bases). The sequence came from a human donor who had recovered from COVID-19. The sequenced sample was CD4+ T cells from blood, cultured in vitro, obtained before SARS-CoV-2 vaccination. The CDR3 bases are TGTGCCAGCAGCCCTTCAGGGGTCTACGAGCAGTACTTC. Protein product: CASSPSGVYEQYF.